The 4 T cell receptor beta chains in this list originate from one sample, sequenced in a study of response to subunit inactivated influenza vaccine. TCRdb redid the calling of the RT-PCR reads with MiXCR, one entry per CDR3 protein. This table has about 500,000 distinct CDR3 sequences, approximately 7.8% appearing once. The specimen was PBMCs from blood, collected about 23 months after vaccination. The receptor source for this set is a man aged 50 to 69 who received an inactivated influenza vaccine.

This clonotype came up many times. The chain carries TRBV11-1 and TRBJ2-5; weak D call: TRBD2 (5 bases). The germline V gene encodes CDR1 SGHAT and CDR2 FQDESV (reference sequence). CDR3 length: 14 amino acids. V lost 7 bases to trimming and J lost 9 bases, with 21 bases between them. The CDR3 DNA reads as TGTGCCAGCACCCCAGGTCAGAGGCCCGGGGCCCAGTACTTC. Translation gives CASTPGQRPGAQYF.

V usage is TRBV20-1 and J usage is TRBJ2-7, with unresolved D. Trimming left V 4 bases short and J 7 bases short, with 14 bases between. CDR1 DFQATT and CDR2 SNEGSKA come from the germline V gene (reference sequence). This CDR3 region has 12 residues. CDR3 DNA: TGCAGTGCTATTGGGCCTTCCAAAGAGCAGTACTTC. Its protein product is CSAIGPSKEQYF.

This clonotype was seen a handful of times. V usage is TRBV6-2 or TRBV6-3 and J usage is TRBJ1-2; D is unclear. Germline-derived CDR1 and CDR2 are MNHEY and SVGEGT. The CDR3 is 12 amino acids. Trimming removed 8 bases at V and 7 bases at J, with 14 bases between. DNA of the CDR3: TGTGCCAGCGGAGAGATCCCTCGTGGCTACACCTTC. As protein: CASGEIPRGYTF.

This clonotype has more than one count but fewer than ten. The CDR3 bases are TGCGCCAGCAGCTCGACAGGGGCCAGCTATGGCTACACCTTC. Protein: CASSSTGASYGYTF. The gene calls are TRBV5-1 and TRBJ1-2, with 8 bases fitting TRBD1. V lost 3 bases and J lost 4; bases outside the gene matches: 5. Germline V gives CDR1 SGHRS, CDR2 YFSETQ. The CDR3 extends over 14 amino acids.